This TCR beta chain was sequenced for a study of spatial heterogeneity in lung cancer. Study as a whole: PBMC collected at follow-up were sequenced when available, a median of around 2 years after resection.

TCR cDNA molecules each carried a unique molecular identifier. TCRdb redid the calling of the 5' RACE reads with MiXCR, one entry per CDR3 protein. The data hold around 10,000 distinct CDR3 sequences, with 20% to 25% observed a single time. Time point reported: blood at routine non-recurrence follow-up after resection. Material for sequencing was whole RNA from tumor, nontumor lung or frozen PBMC, left unsorted. Trimming removed 0 bases at V and 7 bases at J, with 7 bases between. Germline lookup yields CDR1 SGHDT and CDR2 YYEEEE. The CDR3 has 12 amino acids. The TCR originated in a male donor with early-stage non-small cell lung cancer. This chain uses TRBV5-6 with TRBJ1-1; D gene unclear. Sequenced here: PBMCs, sampled at follow-up. CDR3 sequence: CASSLGRREAFF. The CDR3 DNA reads as TGTGCCAGCAGCTTGGGGAGGCGTGAAGCTTTCTTT. Full variable domain (outside the CDR3, taken from reference TRBV5-6 and TRBJ1-1): DAGVTQSPTHLIKTRGQQVTLRCSPKSGHDTVSWYQQALGQGPQFIFQYYEEEERQRGNFPDRFSGHQFPNYSSELNVNALLLGDSALYLCASSLGRREAFFGQGTRLTVV.